The TCR beta chain under discussion was sequenced for a study of T-cell memory formation after mild COVID-19. Overall study context: Across donors, TCR clusters were largely donor specific.

There are 17 residues in the CDR3. Germline V gene data show CDR1 as LGHNA and CDR2 as YSLEER. The V and J ends lost 1 base and 7 bases respectively, with 23 bases between them. Remarks on this clonotype: Its antigen is currently unknown.

Constant-segment primers and 5'RACE yielded cDNA libraries for TCR alpha and TCR beta, each carrying sample barcodes and UMIs. TCRdb fed the 5' RACE reads into MiXCR, producing one record per CDR3 protein. The table records fewer than 650,000 distinct CDR3 sequences, less than 25% of them present only once. Study-wide results and limits: CD4+ bias marked clones expanding day 15 to 37, unlike balanced contracting clones. Memory sampled before infection contained some responding clones, suggesting cross-reactive memory joined.

The sample comprised PBMCs or a T cell subset sorted from them (not recorded which). The TCR comes from an adult woman who had mild COVID-19 (a few samples of this study predate the infection). Cell type and time point are not known. The chain couples TRBV4-3 to TRBJ2-7; the D gene could be TRBD1 or TRBD2 (5 bases each). Here the CDR3 reads CASSQGKYGTQLSEQYF. Written as DNA, the CDR3 is TGCGCCAGCAGCCAAGGAAAGTACGGGACGCAACTTTCAGAGCAGTACTTC.